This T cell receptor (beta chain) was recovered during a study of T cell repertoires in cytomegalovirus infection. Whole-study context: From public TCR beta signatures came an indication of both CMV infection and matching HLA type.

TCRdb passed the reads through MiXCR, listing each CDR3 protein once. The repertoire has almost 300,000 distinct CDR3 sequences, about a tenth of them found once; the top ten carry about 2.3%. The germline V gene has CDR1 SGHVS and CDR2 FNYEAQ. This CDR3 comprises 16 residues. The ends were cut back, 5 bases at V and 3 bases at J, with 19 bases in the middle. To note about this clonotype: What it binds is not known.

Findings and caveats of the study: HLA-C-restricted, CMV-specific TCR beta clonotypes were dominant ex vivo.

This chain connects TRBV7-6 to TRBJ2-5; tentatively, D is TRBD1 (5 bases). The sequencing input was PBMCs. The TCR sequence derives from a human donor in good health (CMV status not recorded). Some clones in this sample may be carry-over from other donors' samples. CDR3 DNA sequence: TGTGCCAGCAGCCTCGGACAAGGCAGGTTAAAAGAGACCCAGTACTTC. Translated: CASSLGQGRLKETQYF. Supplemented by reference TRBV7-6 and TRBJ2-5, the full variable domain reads GAGVSQSPRYKVTKRGQDVALRCDPISGHVSLYWYRQALGQGPEFLTYFNYEAQQDKSGLPNDRFSAERPEGSISTLTIQRTEQRDSAMYRCASSLGQGRLKETQYFGPGTRLLVL.